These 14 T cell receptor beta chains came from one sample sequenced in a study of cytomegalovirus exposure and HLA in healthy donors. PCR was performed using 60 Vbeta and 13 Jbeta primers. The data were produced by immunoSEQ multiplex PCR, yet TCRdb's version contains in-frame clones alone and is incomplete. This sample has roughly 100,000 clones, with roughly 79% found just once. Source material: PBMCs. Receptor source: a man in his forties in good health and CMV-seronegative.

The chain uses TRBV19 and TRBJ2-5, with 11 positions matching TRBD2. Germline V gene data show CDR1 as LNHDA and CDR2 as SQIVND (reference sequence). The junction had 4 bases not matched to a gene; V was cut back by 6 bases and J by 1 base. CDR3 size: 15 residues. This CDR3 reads CASSQGLAAQETQYF. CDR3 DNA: TGTGCCAGTAGCCAGGGACTAGCGGCCCAAGAGACCCAGTACTTC.

The CDR3 is CASTPEGAGYEQYF. The CDR3 DNA reads TGTGCCAGCACCCCGGAGGGGGCGGGCTACGAGCAGTACTTC. The chain links TRBV7-2 to TRBJ2-7; the D gene is possibly TRBD1 (7 bases). V was trimmed by 7 bases and J by 3 bases, leaving 16 bases between them. This CDR3 comprises 14 residues. CDR1 and CDR2 from the germline V gene are SGHTA and FQGNSA.

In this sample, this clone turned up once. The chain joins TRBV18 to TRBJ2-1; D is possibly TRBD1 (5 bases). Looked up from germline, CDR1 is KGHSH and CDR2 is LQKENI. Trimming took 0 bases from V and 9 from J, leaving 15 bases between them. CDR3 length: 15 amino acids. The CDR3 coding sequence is TGTGCCAGCTCACCACCGGGGCAGGGTGGTAGTGAGCAGTTCTTC. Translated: CASSPPGQGGSEQFF. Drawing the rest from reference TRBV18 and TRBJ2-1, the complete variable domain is NAGVMQNPRHLVRRRGQEARLRCSPMKGHSHVYWYRQLPEEGLKFMVYLQKENIIDESGMPKERFSAEFPKEGPSILRIQQVVRGDSAAYFCASSPPGQGGSEQFFGPGTRLTVL.

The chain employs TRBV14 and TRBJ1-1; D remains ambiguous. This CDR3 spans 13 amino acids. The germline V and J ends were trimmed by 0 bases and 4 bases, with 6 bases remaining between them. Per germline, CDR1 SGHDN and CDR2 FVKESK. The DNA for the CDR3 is TGTGCCAGCAGCCAAGACCCGTTCACTGAAGCTTTCTTT. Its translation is CASSQDPFTEAFF.

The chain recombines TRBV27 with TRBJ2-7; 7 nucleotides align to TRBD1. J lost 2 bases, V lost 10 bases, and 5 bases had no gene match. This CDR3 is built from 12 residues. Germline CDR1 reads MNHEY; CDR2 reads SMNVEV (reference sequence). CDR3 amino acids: CAIGTATYEQYF. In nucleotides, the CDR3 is TGTGCCATCGGGACAGCGACCTACGAGCAGTACTTC.

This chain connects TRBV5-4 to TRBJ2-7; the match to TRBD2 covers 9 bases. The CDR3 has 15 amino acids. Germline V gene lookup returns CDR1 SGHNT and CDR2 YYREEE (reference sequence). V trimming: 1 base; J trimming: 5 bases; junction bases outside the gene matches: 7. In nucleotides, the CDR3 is TGTGCCAGCAGCTTGAGGGCTAGCGGGATTGACGAGCAGTACTTC. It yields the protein CASSLRASGIDEQYF. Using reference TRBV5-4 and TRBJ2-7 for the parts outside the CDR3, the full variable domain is ETGVTQSPTHLIKTRGQQVTLRCSSQSGHNTVSWYQQALGQGPQFIFQYYREEENGRGNFPPRFSGLQFPNYSSELNVNALELDDSALYLCASSLRASGIDEQYFGPGTRLTVT.

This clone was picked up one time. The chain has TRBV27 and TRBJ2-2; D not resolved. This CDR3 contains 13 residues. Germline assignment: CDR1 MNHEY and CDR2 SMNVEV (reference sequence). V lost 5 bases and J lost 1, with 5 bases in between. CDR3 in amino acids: CASSARNTGELFF. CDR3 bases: TGTGCCAGCAGTGCCAGGAACACCGGGGAGCTGTTTTTT.

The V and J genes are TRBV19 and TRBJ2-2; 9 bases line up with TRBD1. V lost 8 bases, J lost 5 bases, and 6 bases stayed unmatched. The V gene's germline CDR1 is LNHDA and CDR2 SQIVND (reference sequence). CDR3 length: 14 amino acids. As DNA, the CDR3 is TGTGCCAGTTACAACAGGGGGCGGACCGGGGAGCTGTTTTTT. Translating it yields CASYNRGRTGELFF.

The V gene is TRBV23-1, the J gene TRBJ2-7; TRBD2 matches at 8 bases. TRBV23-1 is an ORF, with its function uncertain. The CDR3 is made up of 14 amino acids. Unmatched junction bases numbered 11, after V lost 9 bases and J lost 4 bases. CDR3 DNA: TGCGCCAGGAGACGGGGGGGGGTGTTGTACGAGCAGTACTTC. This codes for CARRRGGVLYEQYF.

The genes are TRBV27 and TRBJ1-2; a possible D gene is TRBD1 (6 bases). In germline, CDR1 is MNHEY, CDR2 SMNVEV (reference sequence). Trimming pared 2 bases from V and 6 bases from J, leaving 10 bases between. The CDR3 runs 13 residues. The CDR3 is CASSLGGANGYTF. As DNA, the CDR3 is TGTGCCAGCAGTTTAGGGGGGGCCAATGGCTACACCTTC.

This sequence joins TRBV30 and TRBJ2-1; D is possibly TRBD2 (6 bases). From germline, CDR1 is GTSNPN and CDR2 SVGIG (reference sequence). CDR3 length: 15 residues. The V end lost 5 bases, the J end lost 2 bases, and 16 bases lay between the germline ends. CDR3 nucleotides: TGTGCCTGGCAAGCTGGGCGGGGTCCCTACAATGAGCAGTTCTTC. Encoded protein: CAWQAGRGPYNEQFF.

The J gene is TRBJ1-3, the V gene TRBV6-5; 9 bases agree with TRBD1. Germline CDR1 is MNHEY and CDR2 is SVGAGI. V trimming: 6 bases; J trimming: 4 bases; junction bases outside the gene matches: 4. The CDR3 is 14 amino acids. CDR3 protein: CASSPTGGGNTIYF. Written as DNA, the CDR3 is TGTGCCAGCAGCCCGACAGGGGGAGGAAACACCATATATTTT.

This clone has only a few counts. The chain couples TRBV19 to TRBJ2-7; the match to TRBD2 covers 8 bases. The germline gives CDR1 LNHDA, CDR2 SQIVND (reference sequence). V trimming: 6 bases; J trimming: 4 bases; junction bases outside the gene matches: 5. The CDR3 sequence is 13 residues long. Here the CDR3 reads CASRSGSSYEQYF. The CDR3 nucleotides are TGTGCCAGTAGAAGCGGGAGTAGTTACGAGCAGTACTTC.

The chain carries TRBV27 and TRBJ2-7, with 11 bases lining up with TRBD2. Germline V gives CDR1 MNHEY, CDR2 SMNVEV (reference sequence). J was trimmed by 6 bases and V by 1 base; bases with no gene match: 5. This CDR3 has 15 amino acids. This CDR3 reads CASSLWASGRSEQYF. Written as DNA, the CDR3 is TGTGCCAGCAGTTTATGGGCTAGCGGGAGGAGCGAGCAGTACTTC.